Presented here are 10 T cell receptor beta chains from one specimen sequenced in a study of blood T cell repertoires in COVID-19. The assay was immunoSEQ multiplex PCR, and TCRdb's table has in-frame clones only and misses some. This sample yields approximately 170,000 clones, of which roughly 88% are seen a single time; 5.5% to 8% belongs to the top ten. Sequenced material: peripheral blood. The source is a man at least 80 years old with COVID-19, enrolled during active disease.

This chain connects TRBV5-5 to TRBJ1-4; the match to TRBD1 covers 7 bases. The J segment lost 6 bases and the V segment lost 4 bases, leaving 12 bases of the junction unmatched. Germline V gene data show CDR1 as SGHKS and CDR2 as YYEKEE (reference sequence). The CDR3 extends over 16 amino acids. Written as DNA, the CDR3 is TGTGCCAGCAGCCCCCCGGACAGGAGGGCCGATGAAAAACTGTTTTTT. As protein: CASSPPDRRADEKLFF. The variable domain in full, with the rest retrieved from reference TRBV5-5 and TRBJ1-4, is DAGVTQSPTHLIKTRGQQVTLRCSPISGHKSVSWYQQVLGQGPQFIFQYYEKEERGRGNFPDRFSARQFPNYSSELNVNALLLGDSALYLCASSPPDRRADEKLFFGSGTQLSVL.

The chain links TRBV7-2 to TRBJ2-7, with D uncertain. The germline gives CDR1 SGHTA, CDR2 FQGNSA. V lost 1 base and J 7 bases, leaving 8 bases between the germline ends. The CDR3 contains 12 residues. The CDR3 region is CASSLDVREQYF. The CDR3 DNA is TGTGCCAGCAGCTTAGACGTCCGGGAGCAGTACTTC.

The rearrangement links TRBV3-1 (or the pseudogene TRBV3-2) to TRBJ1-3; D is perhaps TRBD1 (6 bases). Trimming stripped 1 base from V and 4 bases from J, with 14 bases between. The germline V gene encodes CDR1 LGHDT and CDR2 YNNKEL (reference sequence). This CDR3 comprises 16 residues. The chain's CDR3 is CASSQALQGPGNTIYF. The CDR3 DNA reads TGTGCCAGCAGCCAAGCACTTCAGGGGCCCGGAAACACCATATATTTT.

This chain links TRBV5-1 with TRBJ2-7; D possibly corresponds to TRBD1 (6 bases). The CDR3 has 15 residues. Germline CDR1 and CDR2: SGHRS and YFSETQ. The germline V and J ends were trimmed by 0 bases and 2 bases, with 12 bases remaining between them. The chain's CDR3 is CASSLGPGHPYEQYF. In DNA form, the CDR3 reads TGCGCCAGCAGCTTGGGCCCGGGACATCCCTACGAGCAGTACTTC. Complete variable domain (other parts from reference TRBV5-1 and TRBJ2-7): KAGVTQTPRYLIKTRGQQVTLSCSPISGHRSVSWYQQTPGQGLQFLFEYFSETQRNKGNFPGRFSGRQFSNSRSEMNVSTLELGDSALYLCASSLGPGHPYEQYFGPGTRLTVT.

For the CDR3, the DNA is TGTGCCAGCAGTTACTCGATATCGGACACCGAATCTCGAACCTACGAGCAGTACTTC. Translation: CASSYSISDTESRTYEQYF. This rearrangement joins TRBV6-2 or TRBV6-3 to TRBJ2-7, with D possibly TRBD1 on 5 matching bases. The CDR3 totals 19 residues. V was trimmed by 0 bases and J by 2 bases, leaving 23 bases between them. CDR1 MNHEY and CDR2 SVGEGT come from the germline V gene.

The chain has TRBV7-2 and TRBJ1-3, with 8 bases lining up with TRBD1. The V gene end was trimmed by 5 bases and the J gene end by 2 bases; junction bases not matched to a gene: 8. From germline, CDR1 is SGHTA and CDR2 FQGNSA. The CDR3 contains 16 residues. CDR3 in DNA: TGTGCCAGCAGCCGTCAGGGGGCGTCAGCTGGAAACACCATATATTTT. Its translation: CASSRQGASAGNTIYF. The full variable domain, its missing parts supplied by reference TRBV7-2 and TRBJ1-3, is GAGVSQSPSNKVTEKGKDVELRCDPISGHTALYWYRQSLGQGLEFLIYFQGNSAPDKSGLPSDRFSAERTGGSVSTLTIQRTQQEDSAVYLCASSRQGASAGNTIYFGEGSWLTVV.

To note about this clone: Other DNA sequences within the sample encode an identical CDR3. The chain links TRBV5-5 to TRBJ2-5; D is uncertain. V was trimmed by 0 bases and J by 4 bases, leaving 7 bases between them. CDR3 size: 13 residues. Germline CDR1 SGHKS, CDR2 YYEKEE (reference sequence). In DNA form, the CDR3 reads TGTGCCAGCAGCTTGGTTCCCGGAGAGACCCAGTACTTC. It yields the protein CASSLVPGETQYF.

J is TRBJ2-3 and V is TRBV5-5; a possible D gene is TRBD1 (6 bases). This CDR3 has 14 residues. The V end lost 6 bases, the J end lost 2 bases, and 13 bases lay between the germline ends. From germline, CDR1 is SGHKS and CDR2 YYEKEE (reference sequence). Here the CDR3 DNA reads TGTGCCAGCACCCAGGGGACCTCCACAGATACGCAGTATTTT. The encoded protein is CASTQGTSTDTQYF.

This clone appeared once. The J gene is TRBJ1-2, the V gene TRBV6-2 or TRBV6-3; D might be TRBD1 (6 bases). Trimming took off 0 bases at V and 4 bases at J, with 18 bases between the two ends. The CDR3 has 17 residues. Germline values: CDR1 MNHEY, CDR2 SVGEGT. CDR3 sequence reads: CASSYSSSRGPFYGYTF. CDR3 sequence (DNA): TGTGCCAGCAGTTACTCGTCGTCCAGGGGACCCTTCTATGGCTACACCTTC.

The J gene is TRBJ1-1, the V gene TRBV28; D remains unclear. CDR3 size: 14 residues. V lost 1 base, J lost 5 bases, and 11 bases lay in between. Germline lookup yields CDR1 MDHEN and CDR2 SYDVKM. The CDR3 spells CASSLYPGETEAFF. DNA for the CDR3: TGTGCCAGCAGTTTATATCCGGGTGAGACTGAAGCTTTCTTT. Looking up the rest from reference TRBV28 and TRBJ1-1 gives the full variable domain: DVKVTQSSRYLVKRTGEKVFLECVQDMDHENMFWYRQDPGLGLRLIYFSYDVKMKEKGDIPEGYSVSREKKERFSLILESASTNQTSMYLCASSLYPGETEAFFGQGTRLTVV.